Presented here are 3 T cell receptor beta chains from one specimen sequenced in a study of neurological immune-mediated disorders. In TCRdb, the 5' RACE reads were re-called with MiXCR into one record per CDR3 protein. This sample has roughly 89,000 distinct CDR3 sequences, with around 2.6% found just once. Sequences were obtained from PBMCs. The source of these receptors is a woman between 25 and 40 years old with multiple sclerosis.

This clonotype was picked up many times. This chain links TRBV20-1 with TRBJ2-1; no reliable D call. V lost 3 bases, J lost 9 bases, and 9 bases lay in between. The CDR3 is 11 amino acids. Looked up from germline, CDR1 is DFQATT and CDR2 is SNEGSKA (reference sequence). CDR3 nucleotide sequence: TGCAGTGCTAGGGTCCTAGGTGAGCAGTTCTTC. It specifies CSARVLGEQFF.

The table lists this clonotype with many counts. The CDR3, as DNA: TGCGCCAGCAGCTTTGAGGGTACCGGGGAGCTGTTTTTT. The encoded protein is CASSFEGTGELFF. This sequence joins TRBV5-1 and TRBJ2-2; the D gene is possibly TRBD2 (5 bases). V lost 2 bases to trimming and J lost 5 bases, with 7 bases between them. Germline V gives CDR1 SGHRS, CDR2 YFSETQ. This CDR3 has 13 amino acids.

This clonotype was detected ten times or more. J is TRBJ2-1 and V is TRBV5-1; the D is unclear. The CDR3 contains 12 residues. Trimming took off 6 bases at V and 10 bases at J, with 14 bases between the two ends. From germline, CDR1 is SGHRS and CDR2 YFSETQ. The CDR3 nucleotides are TGCGCCAGCATGGGTAGGAGATACGAGCAGTTCTTC. Translation gives CASMGRRYEQFF.